The 2 T cell receptor beta chains presented below share a single source sample, sequenced in a study of T cells after somatic rescue of genetic block. Clones were read by immunoSEQ multiplex PCR, and TCRdb kept only the in-frame ones, dropping some. Of tens of thousands of clones listed, around 90% were seen once; the top ten hold around 3%. The sequencing input was peripheral blood mononuclear cells (PBMCs). These receptors originate from a man aged 40-55 years.

This clone has only one observation. V gene TRBV7-6 combines with J gene TRBJ1-1; 8 nucleotides match TRBD1. This CDR3 has 13 residues. The junction had 1 base not matched to a gene; V was cut back by 3 bases and J by 4 bases. CDR1 is SGHVS, CDR2 FNYEAQ, per germline. CDR3 nucleotides: TGTGCCAGCAGCTTCGGACAGGGCACTGAAGCTTTCTTT. It yields the protein CASSFGQGTEAFF.

This clone was observed once. V gene TRBV6-5 combines with J gene TRBJ2-1, with D uncertain. CDR1 and CDR2 (germline): MNHEY, SVGAGI. Trimming shortened V by 2 bases and J by 5 bases, and 10 bases separated the two germline ends. This CDR3 contains 14 residues. The CDR3 spells CASSYGRVNNEQFF. DNA for the CDR3: TGTGCCAGCAGTTACGGTCGAGTCAACAATGAGCAGTTCTTC.